The rows below give T cell receptor beta chains drawn from one sample of a study of shared clonotypes between healthy human individuals. Profiling relied on immunoSEQ multiplex PCR, and the TCRdb table lists in-frame clones only, not all of them. The sample lists 2 million or so clones, about 95% occurring once. The specimen sequenced was naive CD8+ T cells sorted from blood. These receptors came from a man between 18 and 29 years old in good health. Both conserved end residues are part of each CDR3. D genes are given only for firm matches. Size is stated for part of the rows, as once, few or many counts, or as a class when the clone is expanded.

v_call: TRBV27
clone_size: .
d_call: TRBD1
j_call: TRBJ1-2
cdr3_aa: CASSPERATEQGAISGYTF
cdr3_nt: TGTGCCAGCAGTCCCGAGCGGGCAACCGAACAGGGGGCGATTAGTGGCTACACCTTC

v_call: TRBV7-6
clone_size: .
d_call: .
j_call: TRBJ1-1
cdr3_aa: CASSLVTGSTEAFF
cdr3_nt: TGTGCCAGCAGCTTAGTTACAGGGAGCACTGAAGCTTTCTTT

v_call: TRBV27
clone_size: once
d_call: .
j_call: TRBJ1-5
cdr3_aa: CASSSLGVGQPQHF
cdr3_nt: TGTGCCAGCAGTTCCCTGGGAGTCGGTCAGCCCCAGCATTTT

v_call: TRBV6-5
clone_size: .
d_call: .
j_call: TRBJ1-3
cdr3_aa: CASSSPTSGNTIYF
cdr3_nt: TGTGCCAGCAGTTCTCCCACATCTGGAAACACCATATATTTT

v_call: TRBV27
clone_size: .
d_call: .
j_call: TRBJ1-1
cdr3_aa: CASSPGMNTEAFF
cdr3_nt: TGTGCCAGCAGCCCGGGCATGAACACTGAAGCTTTCTTT

v_call: TRBV5-1
clone_size: .
d_call: .
j_call: TRBJ1-1
cdr3_aa: CASSLYTANTEAFF
cdr3_nt: TGCGCCAGCAGCTTGTATACAGCAAACACTGAAGCTTTCTTT

v_call: TRBV4-2
clone_size: .
d_call: .
j_call: TRBJ2-1
cdr3_aa: CASSQGLSSYNEQFF
cdr3_nt: TGTGCCAGCAGCCAAGGACTAAGCTCCTACAATGAGCAGTTCTTC

v_call: TRBV7-9
clone_size: .
d_call: TRBD2
j_call: TRBJ2-1
cdr3_aa: CASSLVQGLGNEQFF
cdr3_nt: TGTGCCAGCAGCTTAGTTCAGGGACTAGGCAATGAGCAGTTCTTC

v_call: TRBV11-2
clone_size: .
d_call: .
j_call: TRBJ2-7
cdr3_aa: CASSFAPGTYEQYF
cdr3_nt: TGTGCCAGCAGCTTCGCCCCCGGCACCTACGAGCAGTACTTC

v_call: TRBV5-6
clone_size: .
d_call: .
j_call: TRBJ2-2
cdr3_aa: CASSFFGDSNTGELFF
cdr3_nt: TGTGCCAGCAGCTTCTTCGGGGATTCAAACACCGGGGAGCTGTTTTTT

v_call: TRBV30
clone_size: .
d_call: TRBD2
j_call: TRBJ2-2
cdr3_aa: CAWSDPTSRGERGDSGELFF
cdr3_nt: TGTGCCTGGAGTGACCCGACGTCGAGGGGGGAGCGGGGGGACTCCGGGGAGCTGTTTTTT

v_call: TRBV10-1
clone_size: .
d_call: TRBD1
j_call: TRBJ2-2
cdr3_aa: CASSTHRGSTGELFF
cdr3_nt: TGCGCCAGCAGTACCCACAGGGGGAGCACCGGGGAGCTGTTTTTT

v_call: TRBV1
clone_size: .
d_call: .
j_call: TRBJ2-7
cdr3_aa: CTSSLPGLAGSSSYEQYF
cdr3_nt: TGCACCAGCTCCTTACCGGGACTAGCGGGTTCGAGCTCCTACGAGCAGTACTTC

v_call: TRBV11-2
clone_size: .
d_call: .
j_call: TRBJ1-2
cdr3_aa: CASSLDRGGYGYTF
cdr3_nt: TGTGCCAGCAGCTTAGATCGGGGGGGCTATGGCTACACCTTC

v_call: TRBV5-4
clone_size: .
d_call: .
j_call: TRBJ2-7
cdr3_aa: CASSLRDNSYEQYF
cdr3_nt: TGTGCCAGCAGCCTGCGGGACAACTCCTACGAGCAGTACTTC

v_call: TRBV27
clone_size: .
d_call: TRBD2
j_call: TRBJ2-1
cdr3_aa: CASSWTSGGGGEQFF
cdr3_nt: TGTGCCAGCAGTTGGACTAGCGGGGGGGGTGGTGAGCAGTTCTTC

v_call: TRBV4-1
clone_size: once
d_call: .
j_call: TRBJ1-2
cdr3_aa: CASSQDPGSLNYGYTF
cdr3_nt: TGCGCCAGCAGCCAAGATCCTGGATCTTTAAACTATGGCTACACCTTC

v_call: TRBV5-1
clone_size: .
d_call: .
j_call: TRBJ2-1
cdr3_aa: CASSYTGSYNEQFF
cdr3_nt: TGCGCCAGCAGTTATACAGGGTCCTACAATGAGCAGTTCTTC

v_call: TRBV6-1
clone_size: .
d_call: .
j_call: TRBJ1-1
cdr3_aa: CASQLGGTEAFF
cdr3_nt: TGTGCCAGCCAACTAGGTGGCACTGAAGCTTTCTTT

v_call: TRBV6-1
clone_size: .
d_call: .
j_call: TRBJ2-7
cdr3_aa: CASSESPLYRDWFEQYF
cdr3_nt: TGTGCCAGCAGTGAATCCCCCCTTTACAGGGATTGGTTCGAGCAGTACTTC

v_call: TRBV4-3
clone_size: .
d_call: .
j_call: TRBJ1-2
cdr3_aa: CASSQEGSGTYDYTF
cdr3_nt: TGCGCCAGCAGCCAAGAAGGGTCAGGGACGTATGACTACACCTTC

v_call: TRBV4-1
clone_size: .
d_call: .
j_call: TRBJ1-4
cdr3_aa: CASSMFNEKLFF
cdr3_nt: TGCGCCAGCTCCATGTTTAATGAAAAACTGTTTTTT

v_call: TRBV27
clone_size: .
d_call: TRBD1
j_call: TRBJ2-5
cdr3_aa: CASSLWQGAGSETQYF
cdr3_nt: TGTGCCAGCAGTTTATGGCAGGGGGCCGGATCAGAGACCCAGTACTTC

v_call: TRBV4-1
clone_size: .
d_call: TRBD1
j_call: TRBJ1-1
cdr3_aa: CASSFPGGQGANTEAFF
cdr3_nt: TGCGCCAGCAGCTTCCCTGGGGGACAGGGCGCGAACACTGAAGCTTTCTTT

v_call: TRBV6-1
clone_size: .
d_call: .
j_call: TRBJ1-5
cdr3_aa: CASSDRGAGQPQHF
cdr3_nt: TGTGCCAGCAGTGACCGGGGGGCGGGTCAGCCCCAGCATTTT

v_call: TRBV7-6
clone_size: .
d_call: TRBD1
j_call: TRBJ2-7
cdr3_aa: CASSPEAGQGPSYEQYF
cdr3_nt: TGTGCCAGCAGCCCAGAGGCGGGACAGGGCCCTTCCTACGAGCAGTACTTC

v_call: TRBV4-1
clone_size: .
d_call: TRBD2
j_call: TRBJ2-1
cdr3_aa: CASSSGLADNEQFF
cdr3_nt: TGCGCCAGCAGCTCGGGACTAGCGGACAATGAGCAGTTCTTC

v_call: TRBV30
clone_size: .
d_call: TRBD1
j_call: TRBJ1-6
cdr3_aa: CAWICNTGGGYSLNSPLHF
cdr3_nt: TGTGCCTGGATCTGTAATACGGGAGGGGGCTACTCCCTTAATTCACCCCTCCACTTT

v_call: TRBV7-8
clone_size: .
d_call: .
j_call: TRBJ2-2
cdr3_aa: CASSPLLAENTGELFF
cdr3_nt: TGTGCCAGCAGCCCTCTGTTAGCGGAGAACACCGGGGAGCTGTTTTTT

v_call: TRBV9
clone_size: once
d_call: .
j_call: TRBJ2-7
cdr3_aa: CASSVETSPEQYF
cdr3_nt: TGTGCCAGCAGCGTAGAAACCTCCCCCGAGCAGTACTTC

v_call: TRBV14
clone_size: .
d_call: .
j_call: TRBJ2-7
cdr3_aa: CASSGRWYWEQYF
cdr3_nt: TGTGCCAGCTCAGGACGGTGGTATTGGGAGCAGTACTTC

v_call: TRBV10-2
clone_size: .
d_call: .
j_call: TRBJ2-3
cdr3_aa: CASSEWIGTDTQYF
cdr3_nt: TGCGCCAGCAGTGAGTGGATAGGCACAGATACGCAGTATTTT

v_call: TRBV27
clone_size: .
d_call: .
j_call: TRBJ1-4
cdr3_aa: CASSLGNVRGQPLFF
cdr3_nt: TGTGCCAGCAGTTTAGGTAACGTTCGGGGCCAACCTCTGTTTTTT

v_call: TRBV19
clone_size: .
d_call: TRBD1
j_call: TRBJ1-1
cdr3_aa: CASNRGSGGGGGKRNTEAFF
cdr3_nt: TGTGCCAGTAACCGGGGCTCCGGCGGAGGGGGCGGGAAGAGGAACACTGAAGCTTTCTTT

v_call: TRBV6-5
clone_size: .
d_call: .
j_call: TRBJ2-3
cdr3_aa: CASSYLVSTDTQYF
cdr3_nt: TGTGCCAGCAGTTACTTAGTCAGCACAGATACGCAGTATTTT

v_call: TRBV28
clone_size: .
d_call: .
j_call: TRBJ1-2
cdr3_aa: CASSLIPGLANYGYTF
cdr3_nt: TGTGCCAGCAGTTTGATTCCGGGGTTGGCTAACTATGGCTACACCTTC

v_call: TRBV6-1
clone_size: .
d_call: TRBD1
j_call: TRBJ2-7
cdr3_aa: CASSEPPPGQPYEQYF
cdr3_nt: TGTGCCAGCAGTGAACCTCCCCCGGGACAGCCCTACGAGCAGTACTTC

v_call: TRBV27
clone_size: .
d_call: .
j_call: TRBJ1-2
cdr3_aa: CASSPLGNPPYIYGYTF
cdr3_nt: TGTGCCAGCAGCCCACTTGGGAATCCCCCTTATATCTATGGCTACACCTTC

v_call: TRBV10-2
clone_size: .
d_call: .
j_call: TRBJ2-7
cdr3_aa: CASSEETGSPKYEQYF
cdr3_nt: TGCGCCAGCAGTGAGGAGACTGGGAGTCCCAAATACGAGCAGTACTTC

v_call: TRBV9
clone_size: .
d_call: .
j_call: TRBJ2-2
cdr3_aa: CASSVQGSGTGELFF
cdr3_nt: TGTGCCAGCAGCGTACAGGGGTCGGGCACCGGGGAGCTGTTTTTT

v_call: TRBV5-6
clone_size: .
d_call: .
j_call: TRBJ2-7
cdr3_aa: CASSLGQVVYEQYF
cdr3_nt: TGTGCCAGCAGCTTGGGACAGGTAGTCTACGAGCAGTACTTC

v_call: TRBV6-5
clone_size: .
d_call: .
j_call: TRBJ2-3
cdr3_aa: CASSYRFPSDTQYF
cdr3_nt: TGTGCCAGCAGTTATCGGTTCCCTTCAGATACGCAGTATTTT

v_call: TRBV6-1
clone_size: .
d_call: .
j_call: TRBJ2-1
cdr3_aa: CASSDYGVDEQFF
cdr3_nt: TGTGCCAGCAGTGACTACGGCGTCGATGAGCAGTTCTTC

v_call: TRBV6-6
clone_size: .
d_call: TRBD1
j_call: TRBJ2-5
cdr3_aa: CASSRWGQPDVETQYF
cdr3_nt: TGTGCCAGCTCGCGATGGGGACAGCCTGACGTGGAGACCCAGTACTTC

v_call: TRBV5-6
clone_size: .
d_call: TRBD1
j_call: TRBJ1-5
cdr3_aa: CASSSRGVIQSEPQHF
cdr3_nt: TGTGCCAGCAGCTCCAGGGGGGTAATACAATCAGAGCCCCAGCATTTT

v_call: TRBV9
clone_size: .
d_call: .
j_call: TRBJ1-6
cdr3_aa: CASSESSSYNSPLHF
cdr3_nt: TGTGCCAGCAGCGAGAGTAGCTCCTATAATTCACCCCTCCACTTT

v_call: TRBV27
clone_size: .
d_call: TRBD1
j_call: TRBJ2-3
cdr3_aa: CATEDRGFTDTQYF
cdr3_nt: TGTGCCACCGAGGACAGGGGGTTCACAGATACGCAGTATTTT

v_call: TRBV19
clone_size: .
d_call: TRBD1
j_call: TRBJ1-1
cdr3_aa: CASSIGIGTGEAFF
cdr3_nt: TGTGCCAGTAGTATCGGTATCGGGACAGGGGAAGCTTTCTTT

v_call: TRBV10-3
clone_size: .
d_call: .
j_call: TRBJ1-1
cdr3_aa: CAISELDLNTEAFF
cdr3_nt: TGTGCCATCAGTGAATTGGACCTGAACACTGAAGCTTTCTTT

v_call: TRBV7-8
clone_size: .
d_call: .
j_call: TRBJ2-7
cdr3_aa: CASSLLGGSSYEQYF
cdr3_nt: TGTGCCAGCAGCTTATTAGGGGGGTCCTCCTACGAGCAGTACTTC

v_call: TRBV7-9
clone_size: .
d_call: .
j_call: TRBJ1-1
cdr3_aa: CASGRGITEAFF
cdr3_nt: TGTGCCAGCGGAAGGGGGATCACTGAAGCTTTCTTT

v_call: TRBV4-1
clone_size: .
d_call: .
j_call: TRBJ2-5
cdr3_aa: CASSPERGGETQYF
cdr3_nt: TGCGCCAGCAGCCCAGAAAGGGGTGGAGAGACCCAGTACTTC